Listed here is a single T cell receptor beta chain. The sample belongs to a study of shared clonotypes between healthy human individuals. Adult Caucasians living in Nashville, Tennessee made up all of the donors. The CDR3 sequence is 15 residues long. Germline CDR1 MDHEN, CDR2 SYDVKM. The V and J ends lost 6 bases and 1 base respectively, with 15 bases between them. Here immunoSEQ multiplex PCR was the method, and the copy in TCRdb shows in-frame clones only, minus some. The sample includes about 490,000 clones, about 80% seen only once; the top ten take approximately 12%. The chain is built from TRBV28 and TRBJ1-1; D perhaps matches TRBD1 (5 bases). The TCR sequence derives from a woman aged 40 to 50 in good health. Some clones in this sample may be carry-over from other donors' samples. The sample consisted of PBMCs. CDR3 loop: CASSQLGAGNTEAFF. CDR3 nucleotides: TGTGCCAGCAGCCAACTAGGGGCCGGGAACACTGAAGCTTTCTTT.